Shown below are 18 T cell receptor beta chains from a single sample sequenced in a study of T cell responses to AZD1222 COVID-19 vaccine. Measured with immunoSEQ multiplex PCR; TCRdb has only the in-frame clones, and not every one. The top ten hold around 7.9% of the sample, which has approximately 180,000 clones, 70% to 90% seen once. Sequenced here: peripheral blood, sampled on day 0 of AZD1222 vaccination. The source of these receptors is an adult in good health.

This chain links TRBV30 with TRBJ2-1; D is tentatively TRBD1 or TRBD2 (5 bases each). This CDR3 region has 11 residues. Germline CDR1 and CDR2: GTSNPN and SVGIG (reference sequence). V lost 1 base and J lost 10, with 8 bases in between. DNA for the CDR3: TGTGCCTGGAGTGAGTGGGGGGAGCAGTTCTTC. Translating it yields CAWSEWGEQFF.

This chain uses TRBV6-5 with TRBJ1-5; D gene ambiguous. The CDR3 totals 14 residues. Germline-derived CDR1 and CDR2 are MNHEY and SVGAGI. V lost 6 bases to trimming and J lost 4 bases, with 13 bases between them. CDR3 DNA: TGTGCCAGCAGGGACCCTTTATTTAATCAGCCCCAGCATTTT. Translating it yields CASRDPLFNQPQHF.

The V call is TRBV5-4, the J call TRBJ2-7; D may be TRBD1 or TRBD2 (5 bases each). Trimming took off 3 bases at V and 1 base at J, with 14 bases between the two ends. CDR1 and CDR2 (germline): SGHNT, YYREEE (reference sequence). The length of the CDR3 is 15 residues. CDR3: CASSSKGRKSYEQYF. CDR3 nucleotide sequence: TGTGCCAGCAGCTCGAAGGGACGGAAATCCTACGAGCAGTACTTC.

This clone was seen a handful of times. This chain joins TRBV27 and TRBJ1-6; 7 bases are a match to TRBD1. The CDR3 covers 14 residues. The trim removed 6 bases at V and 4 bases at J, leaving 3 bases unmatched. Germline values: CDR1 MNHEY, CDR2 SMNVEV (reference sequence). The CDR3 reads CASSRDRYNSPLHF. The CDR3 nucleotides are TGTGCCAGCAGCCGGGACAGATATAATTCACCCCTCCACTTT.

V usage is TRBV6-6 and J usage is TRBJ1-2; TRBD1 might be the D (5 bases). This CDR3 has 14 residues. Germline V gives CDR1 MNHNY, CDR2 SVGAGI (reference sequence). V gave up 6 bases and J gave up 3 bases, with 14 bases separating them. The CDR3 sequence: CASRPPGADYGYTF. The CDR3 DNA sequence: TGTGCCAGCAGGCCCCCCGGGGCTGACTATGGCTACACCTTC.

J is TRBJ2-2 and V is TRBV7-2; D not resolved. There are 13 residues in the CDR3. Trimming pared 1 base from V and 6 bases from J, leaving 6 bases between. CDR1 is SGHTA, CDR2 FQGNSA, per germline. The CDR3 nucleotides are TGTGCCAGCAGCTTAGATGGGCCCGGGGAGCTGTTTTTT. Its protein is CASSLDGPGELFF.

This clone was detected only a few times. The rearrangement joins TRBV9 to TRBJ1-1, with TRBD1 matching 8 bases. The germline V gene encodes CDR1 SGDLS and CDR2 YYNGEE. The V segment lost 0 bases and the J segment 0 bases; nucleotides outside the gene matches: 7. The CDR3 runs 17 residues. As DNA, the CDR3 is TGTGCCAGCAGCGTAGCCCCCCCGGGACAGGTGAACACTGAAGCTTTCTTT. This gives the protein CASSVAPPGQVNTEAFF.

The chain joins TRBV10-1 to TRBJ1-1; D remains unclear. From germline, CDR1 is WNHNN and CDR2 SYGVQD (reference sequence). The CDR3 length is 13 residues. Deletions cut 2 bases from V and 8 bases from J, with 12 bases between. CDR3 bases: TGCGCCAGCAGTGAGCAAGCGCAGTCGGAAGCTTTCTTT. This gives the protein CASSEQAQSEAFF.

CDR3 sequence: CASSPTVTNTEAFF. The CDR3 DNA reads as TGTGCCAGCAGTCCCACCGTTACTAACACTGAAGCTTTCTTT. The chain is built from TRBV3-1 (or the pseudogene TRBV3-2) and TRBJ1-1; D is unresolved. Germline V gene data show CDR1 as LGHDT and CDR2 as YNNKEL (reference sequence). V lost 6 bases, J lost 2 bases, and 13 bases lay in between. The CDR3 covers 14 residues.

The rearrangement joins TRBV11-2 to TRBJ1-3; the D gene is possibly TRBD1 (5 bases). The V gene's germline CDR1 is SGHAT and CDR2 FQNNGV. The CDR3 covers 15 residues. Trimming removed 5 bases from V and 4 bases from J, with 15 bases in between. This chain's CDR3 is CASSPAAGLGNTIYF. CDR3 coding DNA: TGTGCCAGCAGCCCAGCGGCAGGGCTCGGAAACACCATATATTTT.

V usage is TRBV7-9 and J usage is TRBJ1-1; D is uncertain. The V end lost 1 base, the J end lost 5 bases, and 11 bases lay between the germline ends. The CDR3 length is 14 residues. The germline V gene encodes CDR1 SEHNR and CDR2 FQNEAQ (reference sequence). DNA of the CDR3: TGTGCCAGCAGCTTAGTTTCGGAAAGGACTGAAGCTTTCTTT. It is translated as CASSLVSERTEAFF.

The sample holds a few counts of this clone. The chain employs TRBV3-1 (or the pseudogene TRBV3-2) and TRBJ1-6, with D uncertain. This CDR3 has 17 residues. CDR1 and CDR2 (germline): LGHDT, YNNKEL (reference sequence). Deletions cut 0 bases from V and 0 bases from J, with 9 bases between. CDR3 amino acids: CASSQELIRSYNSPLHF. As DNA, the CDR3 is TGTGCCAGCAGCCAAGAGTTGATACGCTCCTATAATTCACCCCTCCACTTT.

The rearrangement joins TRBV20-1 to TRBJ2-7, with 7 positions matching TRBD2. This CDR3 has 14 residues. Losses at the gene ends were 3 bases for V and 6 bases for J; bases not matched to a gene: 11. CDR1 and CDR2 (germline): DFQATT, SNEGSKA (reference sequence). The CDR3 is CSASVSGTTREQYF. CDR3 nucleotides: TGCAGTGCTAGTGTTTCTGGGACTACGCGCGAGCAGTACTTC.

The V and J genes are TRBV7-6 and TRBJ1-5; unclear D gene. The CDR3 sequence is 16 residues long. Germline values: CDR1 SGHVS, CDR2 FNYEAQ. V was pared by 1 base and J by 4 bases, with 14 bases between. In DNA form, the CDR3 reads TGTGCCAGCAGCTTAGTGTGGGGATGGGGTAATCAGCCCCAGCATTTT. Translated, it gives CASSLVWGWGNQPQHF. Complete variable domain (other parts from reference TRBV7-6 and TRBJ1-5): GAGVSQSPRYKVTKRGQDVALRCDPISGHVSLYWYRQALGQGPEFLTYFNYEAQQDKSGLPNDRFSAERPEGSISTLTIQRTEQRDSAMYRCASSLVWGWGNQPQHFGDGTRLSIL.

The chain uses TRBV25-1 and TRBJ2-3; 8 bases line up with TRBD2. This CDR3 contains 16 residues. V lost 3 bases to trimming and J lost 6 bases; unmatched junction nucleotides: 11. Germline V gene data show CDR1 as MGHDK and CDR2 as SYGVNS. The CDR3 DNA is TGTGCCAGCAGTGATTTAGCGGGAAGTGCGACTGATACGCAGTATTTT. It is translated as CASSDLAGSATDTQYF.

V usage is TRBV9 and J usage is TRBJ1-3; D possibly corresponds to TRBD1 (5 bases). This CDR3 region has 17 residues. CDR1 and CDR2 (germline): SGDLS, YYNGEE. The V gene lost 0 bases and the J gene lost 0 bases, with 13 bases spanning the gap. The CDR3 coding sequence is TGTGCCAGCAGCGTAGGGGTCAGGGTGGACTCTGGAAACACCATATATTTT. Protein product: CASSVGVRVDSGNTIYF.

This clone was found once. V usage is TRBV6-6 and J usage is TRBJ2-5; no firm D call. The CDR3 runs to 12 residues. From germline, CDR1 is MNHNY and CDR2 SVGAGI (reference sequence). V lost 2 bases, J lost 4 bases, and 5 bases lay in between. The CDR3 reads CASSYRSETQYF. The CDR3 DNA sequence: TGTGCCAGCAGTTACAGATCAGAGACCCAGTACTTC.

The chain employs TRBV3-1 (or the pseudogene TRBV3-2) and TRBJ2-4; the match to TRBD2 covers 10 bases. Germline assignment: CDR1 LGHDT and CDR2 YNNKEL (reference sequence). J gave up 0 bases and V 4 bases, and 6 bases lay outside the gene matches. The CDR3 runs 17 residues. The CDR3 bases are TGTGCCAGCAGCCCCCGACTAGCGGGTATAGCCAAAAACATTCAGTACTTC. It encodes CASSPRLAGIAKNIQYF.